What follows are 27 T cell receptor beta chains derived from one specimen sequenced in a study of blood T cell repertoires in COVID-19. The data were produced by immunoSEQ multiplex PCR, yet TCRdb's version contains in-frame clones alone and is incomplete. The sample yields 400,000 to 550,000 clones, approximately 90% seen once. Sequencing used peripheral blood. These receptors were collected from a woman in her thirties with acute or convalescent COVID-19.

This sequence joins TRBV6-5 and TRBJ1-4, with TRBD1 matching 10 bases. Germline V gene data show CDR1 as MNHEY and CDR2 as SVGAGI. The CDR3 has 15 amino acids. After removal of 6 bases from V and 7 bases from J, the junction contained 8 bases not matched to a gene. DNA for the CDR3: TGTGCCAGCAGACAATTCCGGGACAGGGGTGAAAAACTGTTTTTT. This gives the protein CASRQFRDRGEKLFF.

This rearrangement joins TRBV3-1 (or the pseudogene TRBV3-2) to TRBJ1-5; D gene ambiguous. This CDR3 contains 17 residues. CDR1 and CDR2 from the germline V gene are LGHDT and YNNKEL (reference sequence). Trimming took 1 base from V and 0 from J, leaving 13 bases between them. The CDR3 region has the DNA TGTGCCAGCAGCCAAGGTTCGTCAGGTTATAGCAATCAGCCCCAGCATTTT. This gives the protein CASSQGSSGYSNQPQHF.

A note on this clone: The same CDR3 can be traced to other DNA sequences in this sample. The J gene is TRBJ2-5, the V gene TRBV9, with 11 bases identical to TRBD2. The junction had 1 base not matched to a gene; V was cut back by 3 bases and J by 0 bases. CDR3 size: 15 residues. CDR1 SGDLS and CDR2 YYNGEE come from the germline V gene. The CDR3 DNA sequence: TGTGCCAGCAGCGCTAGCGGGGGGTACCAAGAGACCCAGTACTTC. Protein sequence: CASSASGGYQETQYF.

This chain links TRBV9 with TRBJ2-5; D is possibly TRBD1 (7 bases). The CDR3 covers 15 residues. Trimming took 1 base from V and 2 from J, leaving 12 bases between them. The V gene's germline CDR1 is SGDLS and CDR2 YYNGEE. CDR3 in DNA: TGTGCCAGCAGCGTATCACAGGGGACTCAAGAGACCCAGTACTTC. This codes for CASSVSQGTQETQYF.

In its sample, this clone was seen once. V and J are TRBV18 and TRBJ2-5; 8 bases match TRBD1. Germline V gene data show CDR1 as KGHSH and CDR2 as LQKENI. The V and J ends lost 6 bases and 5 bases, in that order; junction bases with no gene match: 5. The CDR3 covers 13 residues. DNA for the CDR3: TGTGCCAGCTCGCAGACAGGGGCGGAGACCCAGTACTTC. This encodes CASSQTGAETQYF.

Only one count was recorded for this clone. The chain employs TRBV5-6 and TRBJ2-5, with a possible D match to TRBD1 (6 bases). The CDR3 totals 14 residues. The germline V gene has CDR1 SGHDT and CDR2 YYEEEE. The V end lost 4 bases, the J end lost 5 bases, and 15 bases lay between the germline ends. CDR3 region: CASSQQGRGETQYF. CDR3 in DNA: TGTGCCAGCAGCCAACAGGGACGAGGGGAGACCCAGTACTTC.

The rearrangement joins TRBV10-3 to TRBJ1-6; D is ambiguous. CDR3 length: 15 amino acids. The germline gives CDR1 ENHRY, CDR2 SYGVKD. Trimming cost V 0 bases and J 7 bases, with 10 bases left between them. CDR3 protein: CAISESLGGNSPLHF. DNA of the CDR3: TGTGCCATCAGTGAGTCACTGGGAGGGAATTCACCCCTCCACTTT.

This clone was counted a single time. The V gene is TRBV2, the J gene TRBJ2-5, with TRBD2 matching over 8 bases. The length of the CDR3 is 14 residues. CDR1 and CDR2 (germline): SNHLY, FYNNEI. V gave up 5 bases and J gave up 5 bases; unmatched junction bases: 7. The CDR3 loop reads CASSFSGVAETQYF. The CDR3 nucleotides read TGTGCCAGCAGTTTTAGCGGGGTCGCGGAGACCCAGTACTTC.

The J gene is TRBJ1-1, the V gene TRBV5-5; D is unclear. CDR1 and CDR2 from the germline V gene are SGHKS and YYEKEE (reference sequence). The CDR3 has 13 residues. Trimming shortened V by 0 bases and J by 2 bases, and 5 bases separated the two germline ends. This chain's CDR3 is CASSLAVNTEAFF. The DNA for the CDR3 is TGTGCCAGCAGCTTGGCTGTAAACACTGAAGCTTTCTTT.

Only one count was recorded for this clone. The chain is built from TRBV24-1 and TRBJ2-1; a weak D match, TRBD2 (6 bases). Germline V gene sequence: CDR1 KGHDR, CDR2 SFDVKD. The CDR3 contains 14 residues. Trimming removed 4 bases at V and 5 bases at J, with 11 bases between. This chain's CDR3 is CATSEGRTHNEQFF. The CDR3, as DNA: TGTGCCACCAGTGAGGGGAGGACCCACAATGAGCAGTTCTTC.

CDR3 residues: CASSLGVSYEQYF. The CDR3 DNA sequence: TGTGCCAGCAGCTTGGGAGTATCCTACGAGCAGTACTTC. The rearrangement links TRBV11-1 to TRBJ2-7; TRBD2 might be the D (5 bases). V lost 3 bases and J 1 base, leaving 7 bases between the germline ends. Germline-derived CDR1 and CDR2 are SGHAT and FQDESV (reference sequence). There are 13 residues in the CDR3.

The chain has TRBV19 and TRBJ2-2, with 7 bases lining up with TRBD1. V shed 4 bases and J 0 bases; nucleotides not matched to a gene: 5. This CDR3 has 16 residues. Germline-derived CDR1 and CDR2 are LNHDA and SQIVND (reference sequence). CDR3 sequence reads: CASSTIDRANTGELFF. CDR3 nucleotides: TGTGCCAGTAGTACCATCGACAGGGCGAACACCGGGGAGCTGTTTTTT.

V and J are TRBV11-2 and TRBJ2-2; 14 bases align to TRBD2. J gave up 3 bases and V 5 bases, and 5 bases lay outside the gene matches. Germline CDR1 reads SGHAT; CDR2 reads FQNNGV. The CDR3 is 17 residues long. The CDR3 is CASSPGLAGGDTGELFF. DNA of the CDR3: TGTGCCAGCAGCCCCGGACTAGCGGGGGGTGACACCGGGGAGCTGTTTTTT.

Only one count was recorded for this clone. This chain joins TRBV9 and TRBJ2-7; tentative D call: TRBD2 (7 bases). The CDR3 is 15 amino acids. The V end lost 0 bases, the J end lost 2 bases, and 12 bases lay between the germline ends. Germline assignment: CDR1 SGDLS and CDR2 YYNGEE. The CDR3 DNA follows: TGTGCCAGCAGCGTAGGCGACGGGGGGCCCTACGAGCAGTACTTC. Its translation is CASSVGDGGPYEQYF.

The chain is built from TRBV10-3 and TRBJ2-3; D unclear. This CDR3 spans 13 amino acids. Trimming removed 3 bases from V and 0 bases from J, with 4 bases in between. Germline V gene sequence: CDR1 ENHRY, CDR2 SYGVKD. The CDR3 DNA reads TGTGCCATCAGTGACACTAGCACAGATACGCAGTATTTT. The encoded protein is CAISDTSTDTQYF.

This rearrangement joins TRBV6-1 to TRBJ1-2; D gene uncertain. CDR1 MNHNS and CDR2 SASEGT come from the germline V gene. The CDR3 has 13 residues. The ends were cut back, 2 bases at V and 2 bases at J, with 6 bases in the middle. The CDR3 loop reads CASSETRNYGYTF. CDR3 bases: TGTGCCAGCAGTGAAACCAGGAACTATGGCTACACCTTC.

The genes are TRBV13 and TRBJ1-1; D gene ambiguous. Between the trimmed V and J ends, which lost 5 bases and 0 bases, there was a span of 13 bases. The CDR3 contains 15 residues. Germline loops: CDR1 PRHDT, CDR2 FYEKMQ (reference sequence). In DNA, the CDR3 is TGTGCCAGCAGCACCAAGTCGACTCTGAACACTGAAGCTTTCTTT. Its translation is CASSTKSTLNTEAFF.

The V and J genes are TRBV28 and TRBJ1-6, with a weak D call TRBD1 (5 bases). The CDR3 runs 13 residues. The V and J ends lost 8 bases and 9 bases respectively, with 14 bases between them. In germline, CDR1 is MDHEN, CDR2 SYDVKM. CDR3 nucleotides: TGTGCCAGCTCATCCTGGACATCTTCACCCCTCCACTTT. Translating gives CASSSWTSSPLHF. The entire variable domain, with the rest obtained from reference TRBV28 and TRBJ1-6, is as follows: DVKVTQSSRYLVKRTGEKVFLECVQDMDHENMFWYRQDPGLGLRLIYFSYDVKMKEKGDIPEGYSVSREKKERFSLILESASTNQTSMYLCASSSWTSSPLHFGNGTRLTVT.

V and J are TRBV27 and TRBJ1-5; 10 bases agree with TRBD1. J lost 7 bases, V lost 6 bases, and 6 bases had no gene match. Looked up from germline, CDR1 is MNHEY and CDR2 is SMNVEV (reference sequence). CDR3 size: 14 residues. CDR3 protein: CASSRQGASQPQHF. DNA of the CDR3: TGTGCCAGCAGCCGACAGGGGGCGAGCCAGCCCCAGCATTTT.

The genes are TRBV2 and TRBJ2-7, with D perhaps matching TRBD1 (6 bases). Germline values: CDR1 SNHLY, CDR2 FYNNEI. The CDR3 contains 13 residues. V lost 5 bases and J 6 bases, leaving 14 bases between the germline ends. The CDR3 nucleotides read TGTGCCAGCAGTCAGGACAGCCACACCGAGCAGTACTTC. Its translation is CASSQDSHTEQYF.

This chain links TRBV28 with TRBJ1-6, with TRBD1 identical over 9 bases. This CDR3 spans 16 amino acids. V lost 7 bases, J lost 7 bases, and 11 bases stayed unmatched. Germline CDR1 is MDHEN and CDR2 is SYDVKM. The CDR3 protein is CASNVQGQGKNSPLHF. The CDR3 DNA is TGTGCCAGCAACGTTCAGGGACAGGGAAAAAATTCACCCCTCCACTTT.

V gene TRBV5-1 combines with J gene TRBJ2-7; 15 nucleotides align to TRBD2. This CDR3 is built from 16 residues. Trimming took 0 bases from V and 7 from J; bases not matched to a gene: 5. The germline CDR1 and CDR2 sequences are SGHRS and YFSETQ. The CDR3 nucleotides read TGCGCCAGCAGCTTGGACGGACTAGCGGGGGGGCAAGAGCAGTACTTC. Protein product: CASSLDGLAGGQEQYF.

The chain is built from TRBV18 and TRBJ2-5, with TRBD2 matching 8 bases. CDR1 is KGHSH, CDR2 LQKENI, per germline. The CDR3 consists of 14 residues. The V gene end was trimmed by 6 bases and the J gene end by 4 bases; junction bases not matched to a gene: 7. CDR3 protein: CASSLGLALETQYF. CDR3 DNA: TGTGCCAGCTCCCTCGGACTAGCTTTAGAGACCCAGTACTTC.

This chain joins TRBV7-9 and TRBJ1-2, with D possibly TRBD1 on 6 matching bases. Trimming removed 1 base at V and 0 bases at J, with 9 bases between. This CDR3 has 15 amino acids. Germline-derived CDR1 and CDR2 are SEHNR and FQNEAQ (reference sequence). The CDR3 is CASSLGQAANYGYTF. The CDR3 bases are TGTGCCAGCAGCTTAGGACAGGCTGCTAACTATGGCTACACCTTC.

This clone occurred once. The CDR3 loop reads CASSLLHRGNEQFF. The CDR3 nucleotides read TGTGCCAGCAGCTTATTGCACCGAGGGAATGAGCAGTTCTTC. This chain connects TRBV11-1 to TRBJ2-1; tentatively, D is TRBD2 (5 bases). Trimming pared 2 bases from V and 7 bases from J, leaving 12 bases between. The CDR3 extends over 14 amino acids. Germline CDR1 reads SGHAT; CDR2 reads FQDESV (reference sequence).

The rearrangement links TRBV3-1 (or the pseudogene TRBV3-2) to TRBJ2-4; 10 bases match TRBD2. The CDR3 contains 21 residues. Per germline, CDR1 LGHDT and CDR2 YNNKEL (reference sequence). With V trimmed by 1 base and J by 2 bases, 17 bases remained unmatched. Here the CDR3 reads CASSQGVDGAGGPGTKNIQYF. CDR3 nucleotides: TGTGCCAGCAGCCAAGGTGTCGATGGAGCGGGGGGGCCGGGGACCAAAAACATTCAGTACTTC.

CDR3 sequence: CASSESFGETDTQYF. CDR3 nucleotide sequence: TGCGCCAGCAGTGAGTCGTTCGGGGAAACAGATACGCAGTATTTT. The gene calls are TRBV10-1 and TRBJ2-3, with D possibly TRBD2 on 5 matching bases. The CDR3 extends over 15 amino acids. Trimming stripped 0 bases from V and 3 bases from J, with 10 bases between. Per the germline V gene, CDR1 is WNHNN and CDR2 is SYGVQD (reference sequence).